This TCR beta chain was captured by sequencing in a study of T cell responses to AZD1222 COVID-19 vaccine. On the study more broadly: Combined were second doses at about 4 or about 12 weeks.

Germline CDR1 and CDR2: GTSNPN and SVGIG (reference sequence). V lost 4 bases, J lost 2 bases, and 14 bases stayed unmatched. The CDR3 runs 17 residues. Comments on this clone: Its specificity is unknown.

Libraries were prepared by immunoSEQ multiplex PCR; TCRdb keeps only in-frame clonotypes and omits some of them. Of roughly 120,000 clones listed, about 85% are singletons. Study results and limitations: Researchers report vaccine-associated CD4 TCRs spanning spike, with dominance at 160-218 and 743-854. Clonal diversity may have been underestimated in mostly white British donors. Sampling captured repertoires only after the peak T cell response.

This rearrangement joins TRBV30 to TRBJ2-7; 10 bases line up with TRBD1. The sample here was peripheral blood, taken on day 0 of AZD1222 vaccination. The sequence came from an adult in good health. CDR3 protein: CAWTIVGGDRGPYEQYF. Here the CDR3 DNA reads TGTGCCTGGACCATTGTCGGGGGGGACAGGGGACCCTACGAGCAGTACTTC. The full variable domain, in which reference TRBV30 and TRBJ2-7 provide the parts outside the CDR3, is SQTIHQWPATLVQPVGSPLSLECTVEGTSNPNLYWYRQAAGRGLQLLFYSVGIGQISSEVPQNLSASRPQDRQFILSSKKLLLSDSGFYLCAWTIVGGDRGPYEQYFGPGTRLTVT.